The 5 T cell receptor beta chains given below trace back to one sample, sequenced in a study of T cells in Graves' hyperthyroidism and ophthalmopathy. It was RNA transcripts that yielded the amplified TCR beta CDR3 regions. A first-round RT-PCR of the TCR CDR3 used the HTBI primer set. A single record per CDR3 protein comes from TCRdb applying MiXCR to the multiplex PCR reads. The repertoire includes more than 550,000 distinct CDR3 sequences, around a sixth of them detected once, and around 15% sits in the top ten. Specimen: blood. The receptors stem from a man aged 50 to 60 with Graves' hyperthyroidism.

This clonotype was observed a few times. J is TRBJ2-7 and V is TRBV28, with 7 bases identical to TRBD1. V dropped 5 bases and J dropped 7; count of bases not matched to a gene: 11. The CDR3 runs 14 residues. Germline loops: CDR1 MDHEN, CDR2 SYDVKM. CDR3 DNA: TGTGCCAGCAGTATACCAGGGGGTTCTTGGGAGCAGTACTTC. Its protein is CASSIPGGSWEQYF.

V usage is TRBV12-5 and J usage is TRBJ1-2; possible D gene TRBD1, 5 bases. The V gene lost 1 base and the J gene lost 7 bases, with 13 bases spanning the gap. The length of the CDR3 is 14 residues. Germline V gene lookup returns CDR1 LGHNT and CDR2 FRNRAP. In DNA, the CDR3 is TGTGCTAGTGGTTTGGGTGTTCGGGGGAGTGGCTACACCTTC. Its protein product is CASGLGVRGSGYTF.

The table lists this clonotype with many counts. This sequence joins TRBV11-2 and TRBJ2-1; D is possibly TRBD1 or TRBD2 (6 bases each). Germline V gives CDR1 SGHAT, CDR2 FQNNGV. This CDR3 has 15 residues. V dropped 5 bases and J dropped 5 bases, with 16 bases sitting between them. The CDR3 spells CASSQRNGGHNEQFF. CDR3 DNA: TGTGCCAGCAGCCAGCGGAATGGGGGGCACAATGAGCAGTTCTTC.

The chain has TRBV4-1 and TRBJ2-1, with D possibly TRBD2 on 5 matching bases. V lost 1 base and J 4 bases, leaving 14 bases between the germline ends. The CDR3 is made up of 16 amino acids. CDR1 MGHRA and CDR2 YSYEKL come from the germline V gene. This CDR3 reads CASSQAAGLDYNEQFF. CDR3 DNA sequence: TGCGCCAGCAGCCAAGCGGCCGGACTGGATTACAATGAGCAGTTCTTC.

This clonotype showed up just a few times. This rearrangement joins TRBV20-1 to TRBJ2-7; weak D call: TRBD2 (6 bases). CDR1 is DFQATT and CDR2 is SNEGSKA in the germline V gene (reference sequence). V gave up 0 bases and J gave up 2 bases, with 20 bases separating them. CDR3 size: 17 residues. This CDR3 is CSARDQLGARGTYEQYF. CDR3 DNA: TGCAGTGCTAGAGATCAATTAGGTGCGCGGGGAACCTACGAGCAGTACTTC.